These 17 T cell receptor beta chains came from one sample sequenced in a study of blood T cell repertoires in COVID-19. Clones were read by immunoSEQ multiplex PCR, and TCRdb kept only the in-frame ones, dropping some. The sample has roughly 160,000 clones, approximately 86% seen once. Material for sequencing was peripheral blood. The receptors shown here come from a man between 60 and 75 years old with acute or convalescent COVID-19.

The chain couples TRBV9 to TRBJ2-5; 11 bases match TRBD1. Germline trimming cut 2 bases from V and 5 bases from J; bases unmatched to any gene: 8. CDR1 SGDLS and CDR2 YYNGEE come from the germline V gene. This CDR3 contains 16 residues. The chain's CDR3 is CASSVFPGTGGETQYF. The DNA of the CDR3 is TGTGCCAGCAGCGTCTTTCCCGGGACAGGGGGGGAGACCCAGTACTTC.

This chain links TRBV2 with TRBJ2-2, with D uncertain. The CDR3 covers 17 residues. V was clipped by 3 bases and J by 0 bases, with 14 bases between them. Germline CDR1 SNHLY, CDR2 FYNNEI. CDR3 loop: CASSDISSFANTGELFF. The DNA for the CDR3 is TGTGCCAGCAGTGATATTTCTTCGTTCGCGAACACCGGGGAGCTGTTTTTT.

The rearrangement joins TRBV27 to TRBJ1-2, with 8 bases fitting TRBD1. The CDR3 spans 13 residues. Losses at the gene ends were 6 bases for V and 7 bases for J; bases not matched to a gene: 7. Looked up from germline, CDR1 is MNHEY and CDR2 is SMNVEV (reference sequence). The CDR3 nucleotides are TGTGCCAGCAGAATGACAGGGGTTCCTGGCTACACCTTC. Amino acids: CASRMTGVPGYTF.

This clone appeared a single time. The chain joins TRBV7-3 to TRBJ1-2; D possibly corresponds to TRBD1 (6 bases). Germline V gene data show CDR1 as SGHTA and CDR2 as FQGTGA. V shed 5 bases and J shed 4 bases, with 11 bases lying between them. The CDR3 covers 13 residues. CDR3 nucleotide sequence: TGTGCCAGCAGCCAAGCAGGGGTCTATGGCTACACCTTC. Protein sequence: CASSQAGVYGYTF. The full variable domain, in which reference TRBV7-3 and TRBJ1-2 provide the parts outside the CDR3, is GAGVSQTPSNKVTEKGKYVELRCDPISGHTALYWYRQSLGQGPEFLIYFQGTGAADDSGLPNDRFFAVRPEGSVSTLKIQRTERGDSAVYLCASSQAGVYGYTFGSGTRLTVV.

The V and J genes are TRBV5-1 and TRBJ2-2, with TRBD1 as a possible D gene (5 bases). From germline, CDR1 is SGHRS and CDR2 YFSETQ. V lost 0 bases and J lost 6, with 12 bases in between. The CDR3 spans 15 residues. The chain's CDR3 is CASSLAVQGPGELFF. CDR3 DNA sequence: TGCGCCAGCAGCTTGGCCGTGCAGGGTCCCGGGGAGCTGTTTTTT.

J is TRBJ1-4 and V is TRBV19, with a tentative D call TRBD1 (5 bases). Per the germline V gene, CDR1 is LNHDA and CDR2 is SQIVND (reference sequence). The V and J ends lost 5 bases and 7 bases respectively, with 17 bases between them. There are 15 residues in the CDR3. This CDR3 is CASSLGGDWSEKLFF. The CDR3 region has the DNA TGTGCCAGTAGTCTCGGGGGGGACTGGAGTGAAAAACTGTTTTTT.

V and J are TRBV10-3 and TRBJ2-7; TRBD1 matches at 7 bases. Trimming removed 2 bases from V and 2 bases from J; junction bases left unmatched: 3. CDR1 and CDR2 from the germline V gene are ENHRY and SYGVKD. This CDR3 region has 14 residues. This CDR3 reads CAISERTGPYEQYF. CDR3 nucleotide sequence: TGTGCCATCAGTGAGAGGACAGGCCCCTACGAGCAGTACTTC.

The chain joins TRBV4-1 to TRBJ2-7; TRBD2 aligns across 11 bases. CDR3 length: 14 residues. J lost 4 bases, V lost 3 bases, and 2 bases had no gene match. The germline V gene has CDR1 MGHRA and CDR2 YSYEKL. The CDR3, as DNA: TGCGCCAGCAGCCATAGACTAGCGGGATACGAGCAGTACTTC. Translating it yields CASSHRLAGYEQYF.

The V and J genes are TRBV27 and TRBJ2-1; TRBD2 matches at 12 bases. V dropped 5 bases and J dropped 8; count of bases not matched to a gene: 7. The germline V gene encodes CDR1 MNHEY and CDR2 SMNVEV (reference sequence). This CDR3 is 15 amino acids long. CDR3 sequence (DNA): TGTGCCAGCAGTCCCCTAGCGGGAGGGCGGGATGAGCAGTTCTTC. It yields the protein CASSPLAGGRDEQFF.

In this sample, this clone turned up a few times. The chain joins TRBV28 to TRBJ1-1; no clear D gene. V dropped 4 bases and J dropped 2 bases, with 11 bases sitting between them. The CDR3 is made up of 14 amino acids. Germline V CDR1 and CDR2: MDHEN, SYDVKM. The DNA for the CDR3 is TGTGCCAGCAGTTGGCAGAACCTTAACACTGAAGCTTTCTTT. Protein: CASSWQNLNTEAFF.

This clone was observed a few times. The CDR3 DNA is TGTGCCAGTAGTATAGATCTACGGTTTCCGGTATCTAGCACAGATACGCAGTATTTT. Amino acid sequence: CASSIDLRFPVSSTDTQYF. This chain joins TRBV19 and TRBJ2-3; no clear D. Germline CDR1 is LNHDA and CDR2 is SQIVND (reference sequence). The CDR3 is 19 residues long. With 0 bases removed from V and 0 bases from J, the gap between germline ends came to 19 bases. The variable domain in full, completed from reference TRBV19 and TRBJ2-3, reads DGGITQSPKYLFRKEGQNVTLSCEQNLNHDAMYWYRQDPGQGLRLIYYSQIVNDFQKGDIAEGYSVSREKKESFPLTVTSAQKNPTAFYLCASSIDLRFPVSSTDTQYFGPGTRLTVL.

The gene calls are TRBV7-9 and TRBJ2-5; TRBD2 might be the D (5 bases). Per germline, CDR1 SEHNR and CDR2 FQNEAQ (reference sequence). Trimming cost V 0 bases and J 9 bases, with 17 bases left between them. The CDR3 sequence is 15 residues long. Written as DNA, the CDR3 is TGTGCCAGCAGCTTAGCCTCTACGAATCGGGGTTCCCAGTACTTC. This translates into CASSLASTNRGSQYF. The full variable domain, with the rest looked up from reference TRBV7-9 and TRBJ2-5, is DTGVSQNPRHKITKRGQNVTFRCDPISEHNRLYWYRQTLGQGPEFLTYFQNEAQLEKSRLLSDRFSAERPKGSFSTLEIQRTEQGDSAMYLCASSLASTNRGSQYFGPGTRLLVL.

The V and J genes are TRBV7-8 and TRBJ1-3, with D perhaps TRBD1 (5 bases). Trimming cost V 5 bases and J 4 bases, with 12 bases left between them. Germline V lookup: CDR1 SGHVS, CDR2 FQNEAQ. This CDR3 contains 14 residues. The CDR3 bases are TGTGCCAGCAGCAGCAGGGCCTCCGGAAACACCATATATTTT. Translation: CASSSRASGNTIYF.

The table lists this clone with a few counts. The J gene is TRBJ2-4, the V gene TRBV5-4, with 9 nucleotides matching TRBD1. Losses at the gene ends were 4 bases for V and 4 bases for J; bases not matched to a gene: 3. From germline, CDR1 is SGHNT and CDR2 YYREEE (reference sequence). The CDR3 covers 14 residues. CDR3 bases: TGTGCCAGCAGCCCGGACAGGGGAAAAAACATTCAGTACTTC. Translated: CASSPDRGKNIQYF. The entire variable domain, with the rest obtained from reference TRBV5-4 and TRBJ2-4, is as follows: ETGVTQSPTHLIKTRGQQVTLRCSSQSGHNTVSWYQQALGQGPQFIFQYYREEENGRGNFPPRFSGLQFPNYSSELNVNALELDDSALYLCASSPDRGKNIQYFGAGTRLSVL.

J is TRBJ2-7 and V is TRBV7-3, with D tentatively TRBD2 (6 bases). V lost 2 bases and J lost 3, with 14 bases in between. CDR1 and CDR2 from the germline V gene are SGHTA and FQGTGA. The CDR3 covers 15 residues. The CDR3 DNA reads TGTGCCAGCAGCTTACGCGGCGGGGCGGACTACGAGCAGTACTTC. Protein: CASSLRGGADYEQYF.

The chain joins TRBV27 to TRBJ2-7; 9 bases agree with TRBD2. The germline CDR1 and CDR2 sequences are MNHEY and SMNVEV (reference sequence). The trim removed 2 bases at V and 5 bases at J, leaving 10 bases unmatched. This CDR3 has 16 amino acids. Written as DNA, the CDR3 is TGTGCCAGCAGTTTAATCGCCGGGACTAGCACCCACGAGCAGTACTTC. Protein product: CASSLIAGTSTHEQYF.

The J gene is TRBJ1-1, the V gene TRBV29-1; possible D gene TRBD1, 6 bases. In germline, CDR1 is SQVTM, CDR2 ANQGSEA. V dropped 4 bases and J dropped 7 bases, with 13 bases sitting between them. The length of the CDR3 is 12 residues. The CDR3 spells CSVVKDRFEAFF. The CDR3 nucleotides read TGCAGCGTTGTCAAGGACAGATTTGAAGCTTTCTTT.